These T cell receptor beta chains were read from a single sample in a study of cytomegalovirus exposure and HLA in healthy donors. Sequencing used immunoSEQ multiplex PCR; TCRdb keeps in-frame clones, though not all of them. The sample records around 300,000 clones, roughly 90% being singletons. The sequenced sample was PBMCs. The receptors were gathered from a woman in her late teens or twenties in good health and CMV-seronegative. Each CDR3 is given with its conserved first and last residue.

J | length | V | CDR3
TRBJ2-3 | 15 | TRBV5-1 | CASSPGTGSTDTQYF
TRBJ2-7 | 16 | TRBV18 | CASSLAGTGSSYEQYF
TRBJ2-1 | 11 | TRBV5-6 | CASSSYNEQFF
TRBJ2-5 | 15 | TRBV10-1 | CASSEQGGKEETQYF
TRBJ1-2 | 14 | TRBV2 | CASSEQQGAYGYTF
TRBJ2-1 | 15 | TRBV6-4 | CASSEGQGRRDEQFF
TRBJ2-5 | 16 | TRBV5-4 | CASSSPGGGAGETQYF
TRBJ1-1 | 16 | TRBV7-8 | CASSTGTGSSGTEAFF
TRBJ2-3 | 13 | TRBV4-2 | CASSFQVTDTQYF
TRBJ2-7 | 13 | TRBV9 | CASSSPVHYEQYF
TRBJ2-4 | 20 | TRBV7-8 | CASSPRYPSGGKLAKNIQYF
TRBJ2-3 | 17 | TRBV5-1 | CASSLDLSGGDADTQYF
TRBJ1-5 | 14 | TRBV6-5 | CASSYWQGSQPQHF
TRBJ1-2 | 16 | TRBV5-4 | CASSFPGQGINYGYTF
TRBJ2-7 | 14 | TRBV28 | CASSLPDRGYEQYF
TRBJ2-6 | 14 | TRBV14 | CASSPFSGANVLTF
TRBJ1-1 | 13 | TRBV6-5 | CASSPRQGIEAFF
TRBJ2-1 | 14 | TRBV6-4 | CASSAGTDFNEQFF
TRBJ2-3 | 17 | TRBV5-1 | CASSLGRSSGGEDTQYF
TRBJ2-5 | 12 | TRBV5-4 | CASSRSQETQYF
TRBJ2-1 | 17 | TRBV4-1 | CASSHQPSRDRLSVEFF
TRBJ2-1 | 16 | TRBV27 | CASSFVAGLPTGEQFF
TRBJ2-2 | 17 | TRBV9 | CASSPRGPGGNTGELFF
TRBJ1-3 | 14 | TRBV4-1 | CASSQEWGGDTIYF
TRBJ2-7 | 13 | TRBV5-4 | CASSWTGMDEQYF
TRBJ2-1 | 12 | TRBV5-4 | CASSLLRDEQFF
TRBJ2-1 | 15 | TRBV6-4 | CASSVGAGGYNEQFF
TRBJ2-1 | 17 | TRBV14 | CASSQEEGRGSYNEQFF
TRBJ1-1 | 15 | TRBV25-1 | CASSYGGAGNTEAFF
TRBJ2-1 | 14 | TRBV2 | CASSGTSGPNEQFF
TRBJ1-2 | 14 | TRBV9 | CASSRDRGRVGYTF
TRBJ2-3 | 15 | TRBV2 | CASTPGGPLRDTQYF
TRBJ2-7 | 15 | TRBV5-1 | CASSLASSGPLEQYF